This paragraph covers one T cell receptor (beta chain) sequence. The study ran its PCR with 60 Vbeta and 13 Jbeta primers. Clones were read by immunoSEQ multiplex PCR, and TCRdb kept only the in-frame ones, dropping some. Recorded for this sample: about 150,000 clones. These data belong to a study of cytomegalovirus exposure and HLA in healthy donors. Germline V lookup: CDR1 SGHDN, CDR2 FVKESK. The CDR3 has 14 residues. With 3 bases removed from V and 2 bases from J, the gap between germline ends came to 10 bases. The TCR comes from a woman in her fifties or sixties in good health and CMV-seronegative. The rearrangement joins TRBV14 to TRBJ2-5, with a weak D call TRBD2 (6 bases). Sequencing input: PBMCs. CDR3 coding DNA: TGTGCCAGCAGCCATAAGGGACTGCAAGAGACCCAGTACTTC. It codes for CASSHKGLQETQYF. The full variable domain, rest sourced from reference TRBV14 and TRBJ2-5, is EAGVTQFPSHSVIEKGQTVTLRCDPISGHDNLYWYRRVMGKEIKFLLHFVKESKQDESGMPNNRFLAERTGGTYSTLKVQPAELEDSGVYFCASSHKGLQETQYFGPGTRLLVL.